This T cell receptor (beta chain) was identified during a study of cytomegalovirus exposure and HLA in healthy donors. Germline loops: CDR1 GTSNPN, CDR2 SVGIG (reference sequence). The CDR3 runs to 19 residues. V lost 0 bases and J lost 2; bases outside the gene matches: 16. Primers included in the PCR were 60 Vbeta and 13 Jbeta primers. The assay was immunoSEQ multiplex PCR, and TCRdb's table has in-frame clones only and misses some. This specimen shows about 54,000 clones; the ten leading clones hold about 6.7%. V is TRBV30 and J is TRBJ1-5, with 7 nucleotides matching TRBD1. Sequencing input: PBMCs. The origin of this receptor is a woman aged 40 to 50 in good health and CMV-seronegative. The CDR3 bases are TGTGCCTGGAGTGTAGGACTTTTAGGAACCGGGACAGGCAATCAGCCCCAGCATTTT. It yields the protein CAWSVGLLGTGTGNQPQHF.